Following are 10 T cell receptor beta chains from one sample sequenced in a study of blood T cell repertoires in COVID-19. This table comes from immunoSEQ multiplex PCR, and its TCRdb copy is limited to in-frame clones, with some not included. Seen here are over 65,000 clones, over 80% observed once, and the top ten hold about 1%. The sample consisted of peripheral blood. The receptors come from a human donor in a cohort sampled during active COVID-19.

This rearrangement joins TRBV5-1 to TRBJ2-3; possibly TRBD2 for D (5 bases). With 0 bases removed from V and 5 bases from J, the gap between germline ends came to 10 bases. Germline CDR1 is SGHRS and CDR2 is YFSETQ. The CDR3 totals 14 residues. The chain's CDR3 is CASSLVKGEDTQYF. In DNA, the CDR3 is TGCGCCAGCAGCTTGGTAAAGGGAGAAGATACGCAGTATTTT.

V and J are TRBV11-3 and TRBJ2-1; maybe TRBD2 (6 bases). The CDR3 totals 12 residues. Per the germline V gene, CDR1 is SGHNT and CDR2 is YENEEA. The CDR3 nucleotides read TGTGCGGGGGGTCATTCGTACAATGAGCAGTTCTTC. Protein sequence: CAGGHSYNEQFF. Using reference TRBV11-3 and TRBJ2-1 for the parts outside the CDR3, the full variable domain is EAGVVQSPRYKIIEKKQPVAFWCNPISGHNTLYWYLQNLGQGPELLIRYENEEAVDDSQLPKDRFSAERLKGVDSTLKIQPAELGDSAVYLCAGGHSYNEQFFGPGTRLTVL.

The V gene is TRBV6-5, the J gene TRBJ1-5; a possible D gene is TRBD1 (6 bases). Germline values: CDR1 MNHEY, CDR2 SVGAGI. The CDR3 is 14 residues long. V was shortened by 6 bases and J by 4 bases, with 13 bases between the two germline ends. The CDR3 nucleotides are TGTGCCAGCAGACAACAGGGAACAAATCAGCCCCAGCATTTT. Translated, it gives CASRQQGTNQPQHF.

Comment on this clone: One junction end does not reproduce the germline sequence, and a read error may be involved. The V gene is TRBV4-1, the J gene TRBJ2-1, with D possibly matching TRBD2 (7 bases). This CDR3 spans 18 amino acids. Germline V lookup: CDR1 MGHRA, CDR2 YSYEKL. The CDR3 region has the DNA TGCGCCAGCAGGCAAGAAGGAGGGGGAGGGGGTGTCTACAATGAGCAGTTCTTC. It translates to CASRQEGGGGGVYNEQFF.

The chain employs TRBV28 and TRBJ2-7; 11 nucleotides match TRBD1. Germline V CDR1 and CDR2: MDHEN, SYDVKM. CDR3 length: 15 residues. V was pared by 5 bases and J by 3 bases, with 6 bases of the junction left unmatched. CDR3 in amino acids: CASSLGQGVIYEQYF. In DNA form, the CDR3 reads TGTGCCAGCAGTCTGGGACAGGGGGTTATCTACGAGCAGTACTTC.

V is TRBV5-1 and J is TRBJ1-2; D might be TRBD1 (5 bases). The CDR3 contains 15 residues. From germline, CDR1 is SGHRS and CDR2 YFSETQ. Trimming took off 4 bases at V and 2 bases at J, with 15 bases between the two ends. The CDR3 coding sequence is TGCGCCAGCAGCCGGATCATGACAGCAAACTATGGCTACACCTTC. The encoded protein is CASSRIMTANYGYTF. Full variable domain (missing parts from reference TRBV5-1 and TRBJ1-2): KAGVTQTPRYLIKTRGQQVTLSCSPISGHRSVSWYQQTPGQGLQFLFEYFSETQRNKGNFPGRFSGRQFSNSRSEMNVSTLELGDSALYLCASSRIMTANYGYTFGSGTRLTVV.

The rearrangement links TRBV29-1 to TRBJ2-7, with TRBD2 matching 7 bases. The CDR3 is made up of 14 amino acids. Trimming took 6 bases from V and 1 from J; bases not matched to a gene: 9. CDR1 is SQVTM and CDR2 is ANQGSEA in the germline V gene. The CDR3, as DNA: TGCAGCGTCGGAACGGCGCGGGAGTCCTACGAGCAGTACTTC. It codes for CSVGTARESYEQYF.

The V call is TRBV6-5, the J call TRBJ2-5; no reliable D call. This CDR3 is built from 15 residues. Germline V gene lookup returns CDR1 MNHEY and CDR2 SVGAGI. V was clipped by 6 bases and J by 5 bases, with 19 bases between them. The CDR3: CASRLRGSGSETQYF. CDR3 bases: TGTGCCAGCAGGCTACGTGGATCGGGTTCGGAGACCCAGTACTTC.

CDR3 DNA: TGTGCCAGCAGTCTGACACCTTCTAACACTGAAGCTTTCTTT. Amino acids: CASSLTPSNTEAFF. The chain carries TRBV27 and TRBJ1-1; D is undetermined. The ends were cut back, 5 bases at V and 2 bases at J, with 12 bases in the middle. CDR3 length equals 14 residues. The germline V gene has CDR1 MNHEY and CDR2 SMNVEV (reference sequence).

This sequence joins TRBV2 and TRBJ2-6; no definite D call. The V end was cut by 3 bases, the J end by 0 bases, with 9 bases between. Germline V lookup: CDR1 SNHLY, CDR2 FYNNEI. This CDR3 comprises 16 residues. The CDR3 sequence is CASSEGRLSGANVLTF. For the CDR3, the DNA is TGTGCCAGCAGTGAGGGCAGGCTCTCTGGGGCCAACGTCCTGACTTTC.